This T cell receptor beta chain derives from a study of regulatory T cells in long-lasting Graves disease. Study background: By definition, persistent Graves' disease involved antithyroid drugs for over 5 years alongside positive TSH receptor antibodies. General study findings and limits: Among samples with persistent disease, TRBV28, TRBJ1-2 and TRBJ2-5 were favored.

Germline loops: CDR1 MDHEN, CDR2 SYDVKM. This CDR3 comprises 15 residues. Germline trimming cut 4 bases from V and 6 bases from J; bases unmatched to any gene: 7. Time point here: persistent/refractory GD, antithyroid drugs over 5 years with positive TRAb. There was RNA extracted from PBMCs, and the TCR library was made from it. To note about this clonotype: The antigen remains undetermined.

The authors built TCR beta libraries using iRepertoire HTBI primers and Arm-PCR of CDR3 regions. Each CDR3 protein gets one entry after TCRdb re-called the multiplex PCR reads with MiXCR. The repertoire holds 600,000 to 800,000 distinct CDR3 sequences, about 30% seen once, with roughly 40% in the top ten. The chain uses TRBV28 and TRBJ1-4, with 8 nucleotides matching TRBD1. The sequence came from a female donor with Graves disease. The material was peripheral blood mononuclear cells (PBMCs), obtained when the disease was refractory, from a patient treated with antithyroid drugs. The CDR3 is CASSSPGGSYEKLFF. Written as DNA, the CDR3 is TGTGCCAGCAGTTCCCCAGGGGGCTCTTATGAAAAACTGTTTTTT.